This TCR beta chain was sequenced for a study of cytomegalovirus exposure and HLA in healthy donors. Study observations and caveats: Later examination showed HLA-associated TCR beta chains had greater clonal expansion than equally common others. An analysis that came later showed most CMV-associated TCR beta chains appearing HLA-restricted. Productive rates of about 90% or about 30% were seen for most TCR beta V segments in an earlier analysis.

The primer mix had 60 Vbeta and 13 Jbeta primers. Method: immunoSEQ multiplex PCR; TCRdb's copy keeps in-frame clones and lacks some. The sample lists approximately 120,000 clones, 74% seen once, with 3.5% to 5% in the top ten. Comment on this clone: Its antigen remains unknown.

This clonotype was sampled from a woman aged 50 to 60 in good health and CMV-seropositive. Sequencing used PBMCs.

The CDR3 is CASSEGAMNTEAFF. DNA of the CDR3: TGTGCCAGCAGTGAGGGGGCAATGAACACTGAAGCTTTCTTT. This rearrangement joins TRBV6-5 to TRBJ1-1; 7 positions agree with TRBD1. Per the germline V gene, CDR1 is MNHEY and CDR2 is SVGAGI. The CDR3 runs 14 residues. Germline trimming cut 5 bases from V and 0 bases from J; bases unmatched to any gene: 3.